This TCR beta chain emerged from a study of blood T cell repertoires in COVID-19 (dated by TCRdb to the early 2020s). Some background on the complete study: Collaborator samples came from the United States, Italy and Spain and covered acute and convalescent phases of COVID-19. The prospective study material was composed of cDNA or gDNA derived from T cells, B-cell-depleted T cells, or PBMCs. Subjects who had been exposed to COVID-19, were actively infected with it, or had recovered from it provided the deeply sampled blood TCRbeta repertoires that made up the dataset. A freely available public database, intended as a resource for researchers studying the immune response to SARS-CoV-2, is where the repertoires were released. The samples were drawn from the first 160 participants of the ongoing ImmuneRACE study and from 1,200 or so subjects provided by 6 global collaborators. A de-identified subject ID, COVID-19 status, age in years and sex were almost always included in the sample metadata. HLA class I and class II types, where available, came from metadata supplied by the sample provider rather than from assay-based typing. Overall study outcomes, separate from this receptor: The quantity of clinical and demographic metadata differed by source and by participant and was supplied without curation.

As to this clone: Its antigen remains undetermined. No base qualities exist here, and no much larger clone lies one base off it.

TCRbeta CDR3 regions were amplified from genomic DNA using the immunoSEQ Assay, a bias-controlled multiplex PCR. For the original study's pipeline: Within the assay, amplification of reference gene primers was used to estimate how many nucleated cells each sample contained. To quantify the absolute abundance of each unique TCRbeta CDR3 rearrangement, sequence reads were collapsed and filtered. Productive Simpson clonality was computed per sample as the square root of Simpson's diversity index over productive rearrangements. TCRdb obtained this table from immuneACCESS and retained in-frame rearrangements with V and J assigned. These tables miss some clones; where compared with another copy, unresolved V genes account for less than half of the shortfall, and the remainder is unexplained. The DNA was the basis for D and trimming; V, J and clone size are from that table. Across this sample there are some 16,000 clones, with 80% to 90% seen only once. Under 45% of the sample is in the top ten clones.

Whole blood was collected in K2EDTA tubes by collaborating institutions according to the institutions' own protocols. For TCRbeta analysis, collaborators shipped samples as frozen whole blood, isolated PBMCs, or DNA extracted from either of those sample types. Sequenced: peripheral blood. The clonotype comes from a man in his 70s in a cohort sampled during active COVID-19.

The CDR3 protein is CASSSLRRSSYEQYF. The DNA reads TGTGCCAGCAGCTCCCTCCGGAGGAGCTCCTACGAGCAGTACTTC. This chain is built from TRBV11-2 and TRBJ2-7; the D gene is perhaps TRBD2, from 5 matching bases. V is cut by 4 bases and J by 0 bases, and the space between the germline ends is 13 bases. The CDR3 runs 15 amino acids, cysteine and phenylalanine included. Just CDR3 DNA is preserved here, 45 bases in frame from base 1. From the germline V gene, CDR1 is SGHAT and CDR2 is FQNNGV.